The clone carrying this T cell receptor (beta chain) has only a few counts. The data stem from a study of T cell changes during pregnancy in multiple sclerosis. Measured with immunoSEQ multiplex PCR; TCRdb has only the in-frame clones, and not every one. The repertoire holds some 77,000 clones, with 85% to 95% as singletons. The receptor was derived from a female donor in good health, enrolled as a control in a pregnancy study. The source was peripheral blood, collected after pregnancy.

CDR3 coding DNA: TGCGCCAGCAGCAGCGGTCCAGATACGCAGTATTTT. Protein sequence: CASSSGPDTQYF. The V call is TRBV5-1, the J call TRBJ2-3, with a possible D match to TRBD2 (5 bases). The CDR3 has 12 residues. Trimming stripped 4 bases from V and 4 bases from J, with 7 bases between. Per the germline V gene, CDR1 is SGHRS and CDR2 is YFSETQ.